The sequence of this T cell receptor beta chain was determined in a study of T cells in tuberculosis. The CDR3 loop spans 18 amino acids. V was pared by 5 bases and J by 2 bases, with 10 bases of the junction left unmatched. Germline loops: CDR1 SGHAT, CDR2 FQDESV (reference sequence). Clones were read by immunoSEQ multiplex PCR, and TCRdb kept only the in-frame ones, dropping some. The sample holds some 10,000 clones, 90% to 95% seen once. This chain connects TRBV11-1 to TRBJ2-6; 9 nucleotides match TRBD1. The specimen was PBMCs. This receptor was identified in an adult with tuberculosis. In DNA form, the CDR3 reads TGTGCCAGCAGCCCGTTTCCGGGACAGGGCCCTGGGGCCAACGTCCTGACTTTC. The encoded protein is CASSPFPGQGPGANVLTF.